What follows are 19 T cell receptor beta chains derived from one specimen sequenced in a study of cytomegalovirus exposure and HLA in healthy donors. Vbeta (60) and Jbeta (13) primers were used in the PCR. Sequenced by immunoSEQ multiplex PCR; TCRdb stores in-frame clones only, minus some. The sample lists approximately 130,000 clones; about 71% were seen once. Sequencing input: PBMCs. These receptors were obtained from a woman aged 55-69 years in good health and CMV-seropositive.

The chain combines TRBV5-8 with TRBJ2-3, with 7 bases identical to TRBD2. This CDR3 is built from 15 residues. Losses at the gene ends were 4 bases for V and 2 bases for J; bases not matched to a gene: 7. Germline V gene lookup returns CDR1 SGHTS and CDR2 YDEGEE. The CDR3 here is CASSPGGRDTDTQYF. DNA for the CDR3: TGTGCCAGCAGCCCGGGGGGTAGGGACACAGATACGCAGTATTTT. Using reference TRBV5-8 and TRBJ2-3 for the parts outside the CDR3, the full variable domain is EAGVTQSPTHLIKTRGQQATLRCSPISGHTSVYWYQQALGLGLQFLLWYDEGEERNRGNFPPRFSGRQFPNYSSELNVNALELEDSALYLCASSPGGRDTDTQYFGPGTRLTVL.

This clone was picked up a small number of times. The rearrangement links TRBV5-5 to TRBJ1-1; D may be TRBD1 (6 bases). V lost 2 bases to trimming and J lost 0 bases, with 11 bases between them. CDR1 SGHKS and CDR2 YYEKEE come from the germline V gene (reference sequence). The CDR3 is made up of 15 amino acids. The CDR3, as DNA: TGTGCCAGCAGCTTAGCGACAGGATTGAACACTGAAGCTTTCTTT. Protein: CASSLATGLNTEAFF.

This clone is labeled as medium-sized (0.01 to 0.1%). The V call is TRBV7-2, the J call TRBJ1-2; 9 nucleotides agree with TRBD1. The CDR3 runs 14 residues. Germline V gene data show CDR1 as SGHTA and CDR2 as FQGNSA. V shed 5 bases, J shed 3 bases, and the junction held 4 bases outside the gene matches. CDR3 region: CASSPRTGDYGYTF. Written as DNA, the CDR3 is TGTGCCAGCAGCCCTCGGACAGGGGACTATGGCTACACCTTC.

This clone was recorded once. The chain combines TRBV2 with TRBJ2-7; 7 nucleotides line up with TRBD2. The CDR3 runs 13 residues. Trimming at V came to 7 bases and at J to 0 bases, leaving 3 bases not matched to a gene. Germline CDR1 is SNHLY and CDR2 is FYNNEI. The chain's CDR3 is CASTGGSSYEQYF. Written as DNA, the CDR3 is TGTGCCAGCACAGGCGGGAGCTCCTACGAGCAGTACTTC.

The CDR3 DNA is TGTGCCAGCAGCTTAGTCGGCAGACTAGACACCGGGGAGCTGTTTTTT. Translated, it gives CASSLVGRLDTGELFF. The V call is TRBV7-9, the J call TRBJ2-2, with TRBD2 as a possible D gene (6 bases). V was cut by 1 base and J by 3 bases, with 12 bases left in between. The CDR3 spans 16 residues. The V gene's germline CDR1 is SEHNR and CDR2 FQNEAQ (reference sequence). The full variable domain, completed using reference TRBV7-9 and TRBJ2-2, is DTGVSQNPRHKITKRGQNVTFRCDPISEHNRLYWYRQTLGQGPEFLTYFQNEAQLEKSRLLSDRFSAERPKGSFSTLEIQRTEQGDSAMYLCASSLVGRLDTGELFFGEGSRLTVL.

This clone was detected once. The rearrangement uses TRBV6-4 and TRBJ1-5; no clear D gene. This CDR3 comprises 20 residues. Germline CDR1 and CDR2: MRHNA and SNTAGT. Trimming shortened V by 8 bases and J by 0 bases, and 29 bases separated the two germline ends. The CDR3 nucleotides are TGTGCCAGCCCTTCCACGGCGGGGAACCTCAGGCGGGGTAGCAATCAGCCCCAGCATTTT. Amino acids: CASPSTAGNLRRGSNQPQHF.

This clone occurred a few times. The chain carries TRBV29-1 and TRBJ1-4, with no clear D. The germline V and J ends were trimmed by 6 bases and 8 bases, with 10 bases remaining between them. There are 11 residues in the CDR3. The germline V gene encodes CDR1 SQVTM and CDR2 ANQGSEA. Written as DNA, the CDR3 is TGCAGCGTCCGCGCAGGAGAAAAACTGTTTTTT. It codes for CSVRAGEKLFF.

This clone showed up just once. The chain combines TRBV15 with TRBJ1-1; 9 bases agree with TRBD1. With 7 bases clipped from V and 3 bases from J, the junction kept 6 bases outside the gene matches. This CDR3 is built from 14 residues. Per the germline V gene, CDR1 is LNHNV and CDR2 is YYDKDF (reference sequence). The CDR3 here is CATKTGGRYTEAFF. The CDR3 region has the DNA TGTGCCACCAAAACAGGGGGCAGATACACTGAAGCTTTCTTT.

The chain joins TRBV6-5 to TRBJ2-1; 7 bases align to TRBD2. Losses at the gene ends were 8 bases for V and 1 base for J; bases not matched to a gene: 5. CDR3 length: 14 residues. Germline V gene lookup returns CDR1 MNHEY and CDR2 SVGAGI. CDR3 DNA sequence: TGTGCCAGCTCTGGGGAGGGGTCCTACAATGAGCAGTTCTTC. Translated, it gives CASSGEGSYNEQFF.

The chain couples TRBV19 to TRBJ1-2; 7 nucleotides align to TRBD1. The CDR3 loop spans 14 amino acids. The germline V gene has CDR1 LNHDA and CDR2 SQIVND (reference sequence). V lost 7 bases and J lost 8; bases outside the gene matches: 13. This chain's CDR3 is CASNEDRAHGGYTF. CDR3 sequence (DNA): TGTGCCAGTAATGAAGACAGGGCCCATGGAGGCTACACCTTC.

J is TRBJ1-6 and V is TRBV27, with TRBD1 identical over 7 bases. The germline gives CDR1 MNHEY, CDR2 SMNVEV (reference sequence). This CDR3 region has 16 residues. The V gene end was trimmed by 0 bases and the J gene end by 6 bases; junction bases not matched to a gene: 5. The CDR3 coding sequence is TGTGCCAGCAGTTTATCACCACAGGGGTCTAATTCACCCCTCCACTTT. Protein sequence: CASSLSPQGSNSPLHF.

Judged by abundance, this clone is medium-sized. The chain joins TRBV5-1 to TRBJ2-6, with D possibly being TRBD1 (8 bases). Germline V gene sequence: CDR1 SGHRS, CDR2 YFSETQ. The CDR3 totals 17 residues. Trimming removed 0 bases at V and 4 bases at J, with 14 bases between. In nucleotides, the CDR3 is TGCGCCAGCAGCTTGGGACAGGGGAGGGTCGGGGCCAACGTCCTGACTTTC. As protein: CASSLGQGRVGANVLTF.

The rearrangement links TRBV10-1 to TRBJ1-6, with D uncertain. Deletions cut 5 bases from V and 8 bases from J, with 10 bases between. Germline assignment: CDR1 WNHNN and CDR2 SYGVQD (reference sequence). The CDR3 consists of 13 residues. The CDR3 loop reads CASSPRPDSPLHF. Written as DNA, the CDR3 is TGCGCCAGCAGTCCTAGACCCGATTCACCCCTCCACTTT.

Only a few counts were recorded for this clone. This chain connects TRBV14 to TRBJ2-2; no clear D gene. CDR1 and CDR2 from the germline V gene are SGHDN and FVKESK. The V and J ends lost 3 bases and 5 bases respectively, with 13 bases between them. The CDR3 runs to 15 residues. For the CDR3, the DNA is TGTGCCAGCAGCCACACCCGGGTGCCAACCGGGGAGCTGTTTTTT. Its protein product is CASSHTRVPTGELFF.

V gene TRBV2 combines with J gene TRBJ2-1, with D perhaps TRBD2 (6 bases). The CDR3 runs to 13 residues. V shed 6 bases and J shed 5 bases, with 11 bases lying between them. The V gene's germline CDR1 is SNHLY and CDR2 FYNNEI. CDR3: CASRTTGDNEQFF. In nucleotides, the CDR3 is TGTGCCAGCAGAACCACGGGGGACAATGAGCAGTTCTTC.

In this sample, this clone turned up a few times. The chain joins TRBV19 to TRBJ2-7; TRBD2 might be the D (7 bases). The ends were cut back, 4 bases at V and 0 bases at J, with 22 bases in the middle. The CDR3 extends over 18 amino acids. CDR1 is LNHDA and CDR2 is SQIVND in the germline V gene (reference sequence). The CDR3, as DNA: TGTGCCAGTAGTAGGGGCGGAGGGGGGGACACCCTCTCCTACGAGCAGTACTTC. This sequence encodes CASSRGGGGDTLSYEQYF.

The J gene is TRBJ1-1, the V gene TRBV6-5; D call uncertain. Germline assignment: CDR1 MNHEY and CDR2 SVGAGI. The CDR3 covers 13 residues. V was pared by 6 bases and J by 2 bases, with 10 bases between. The CDR3, as DNA: TGTGCCAGCAGCCGAGATTTAAACACTGAAGCTTTCTTT. The encoded protein is CASSRDLNTEAFF.

The chain is built from TRBV12-2 and TRBJ2-1; TRBD2, the table's D call, lacks a check against the DNA. TRBV12-2 is assigned pseudogene status. The CDR3 is 15 amino acids. CDR3 in DNA: TGTGCAAGTCGCTTAAATGTTGCGGCAGTACATGAGCAGTTCTTC. Amino acid sequence: CASRLNVAAVHEQFF.

The chain employs TRBV19 and TRBJ1-4; the D is unclear. Germline CDR1 and CDR2: LNHDA and SQIVND (reference sequence). The CDR3 runs 14 residues. V shed 7 bases and J shed 0 bases, with 9 bases lying between them. The CDR3 here is CASTSGATNEKLFF. CDR3 bases: TGTGCCAGTACCTCCGGAGCAACTAATGAAAAACTGTTTTTT.